This T cell receptor beta chain is from a study of blood T cells in healthy people across ages. Study-wide context: Capture via template switching afforded approximately one barcoded beta molecule per two T cells.

The V end was cut by 0 bases, the J end by 5 bases, with 16 bases between. CDR1 is DFQATT and CDR2 is SNEGSKA in the germline V gene (reference sequence). The CDR3 covers 15 residues. The second PCR ran roughly 6 to 11 cycles with a sample-barcoded 5' primer and J-beta primers. Through a template-switch adaptor with 12 random nucleotides, each cDNA molecule received a tag. TCRdb reanalysed the 5' RACE reads using MiXCR and keeps one entry per CDR3 protein. This table has about 1,800,000 distinct CDR3 sequences, roughly 28% appearing once. This clonotype was recorded at least ten times. The source is a woman between 25 and 40 years old in good health. J is TRBJ2-5 and V is TRBV20-1, with a tentative D call TRBD2 (5 bases). The sequenced sample was blood. The CDR3 sequence is CSARDLRLAFETQYF. For the CDR3, the DNA is TGCAGTGCTAGAGATCTAAGGCTAGCATTCGAGACCCAGTACTTC.